The T cell receptor beta chain described here comes from a study of T cell responses to AZD1222 COVID-19 vaccine (dated by TCRdb to about 2021). At the level of the whole study: TCR sequencing was performed for 233 trial participants, of whom about 200 were given two doses of AZD1222 and around 26 were given two doses of MenACWY control vaccine. Trial participants were enrolled into age subgroups of 18-55, 56-69 and 70-plus years, which contained 148, 28 and 57 TCR-sequenced participants, respectively. What the authors observed across the whole study: The 56-69-year group was small, and its depth increase did not reach significance, likely because of low power. Participants were mostly white British, with more females than males. The authors suggested clonal diversity may have been underestimated. A significant rise in spike-specific TCR breadth and depth was observed after two AZD1222 doses relative to day 0 and relative to MenACWY recipients. Only five to seven AZD1222 recipients were SARS-CoV-2 seropositive at baseline, limiting conclusions about previously exposed vaccinees. Because no samples from the day 14 peak response were available, repertoires could be characterized only after the peak T cell response. Reportedly, close to half of the unique spike-specific TCRs recognized epitopes lying outside the regions that are mutated in the B.1.351 and B.1.1.7 variants. Vaccine-associated CD4 TCRs spanned the whole spike protein, with dominant responses in regions 160-218 and 743-854.

The CDR3 regions of human TCRbeta chains were analyzed by immunosequencing. In the paper's pipeline: Repertoire TCRs were matched against a reference library of SARS-CoV-2-specific TCRs generated with the MIRA antigen-specificity platform. Breadth was defined as the fraction of unique TCRs that were SARS-CoV-2-associated, and depth was defined as the fraction of total T cells that were SARS-CoV-2-associated. Each spike-specific TCR was assigned to its reactive spike region and to a CD4 or CD8 class using the MIRA data. Log10-transformed breadth and depth values were compared by one-way ANOVA with Sidak's multiple comparisons tests. The immuneACCESS repertoire file appears here via TCRdb, limited to in-frame rearrangements. These files lack a portion of the clones; in checked studies, under half of the deficit traces to unresolved V genes, and the cause of the others is not known. V and J calls and clone size are as listed in that table; D and trimming were resolved from the DNA. Across this sample there are 200,000 or so clones, with over 70% seen only once. The ten largest clones add up to under 3.5% of the sample.

The time point label, read with the paper, signifies: baseline before first vaccination. The treatment or condition label here, explained by the study, means: meningococcal conjugate vaccine given as trial control. Vaccinee samples came from UK trials COV001 and COV002, including a single-blind randomized controlled phase 2/3 trial of AZD1222 (ChAdOx1 nCoV-19) in healthy adults. For TCRbeta chain sequencing, PBMC samples were collected from trial participants at day 0 and at day 28 after the second dose. To note about this clone: It has no known antigen specificity. Base qualities are not recorded, but no much larger clone differs from it by a single base.

Trimming leaves V shorter by 7 bases and J shorter by 4 bases, with the junction holding 9 bases beyond the gene matches. According to the germline V gene, CDR1 reads MNHEY and CDR2 reads SVGAGI. Spanning cysteine to phenylalanine, the CDR3 consists of 15 amino acids. Of the read, only the CDR3 DNA is kept; its 45 bases are in frame from base 1. In this chain, TRBV6-5 is recombined with TRBJ2-1, and 8 bases in between align with TRBD1. The receptor was isolated from an adult in good health. Sample: peripheral blood, taken on day 0 of MenACWY control vaccination. The CDR3 has the sequence CASTPGGNWYNEQFF. The nucleotide sequence reads TGTGCCAGCACCCCAGGGGGCAATTGGTACAATGAGCAGTTCTTC.